This T cell receptor beta chain was found in a study of Tregs in tolerant kidney transplant recipients. Measured with immunoSEQ multiplex PCR; TCRdb has only the in-frame clones, and not every one. This sample contains 9,000 to 13,000 clones. The nonmyeloablative bone marrow transplants came from related graft donors, with transient mixed chimerism. This material consisted of CD8+ T cells from blood (PBMCs), taken 24 months after the transplant. This TCR was recovered from a human patient who received a combined kidney and bone marrow transplant. The T cells may come from the graft donor.

CDR3 amino acids: CASNGLGLVGEQFF. The covered CDR3 bases are TGTGCCAGTAATGGACTAGGATTGGTAGGTGAG. This chain links TRBV19 with TRBJ2-1; TRBD2 agrees at 7 bases. The sequence runs out 3 residues before the end of the CDR3; the remainder is reconstructed from the germline J gene. The CDR3 contains 14 residues. V dropped 7 bases and J dropped 9; count of bases not matched to a gene: 12. Looked up from germline, CDR1 is LNHDA and CDR2 is SQIVND (reference sequence).